This T cell receptor (beta chain) was identified in a study of blood T cell repertoires in COVID-19 (TCRdb year 2020). Study-level background: Collaborator samples came from the United States, Italy and Spain and covered acute and convalescent phases of COVID-19. The prospective study material was composed of cDNA or gDNA derived from T cells, B-cell-depleted T cells, or PBMCs. Samples were obtained from the ongoing ImmuneRACE study (first 160 participants) and from roughly 1,300 subjects provided by 6 global collaborators. The repertoires were released in a freely available public database meant as a resource for research on the immune response to SARS-CoV-2. The dataset comprised deeply sampled blood TCRbeta repertoires from subjects exposed to, actively infected with, or recovered from COVID-19. Nearly every sample came with metadata listing a de-identified subject ID, COVID-19 status, age in years and sex. HLA class I and class II types, where available, came from metadata supplied by the sample provider rather than from assay-based typing. The research as a whole found: The amount of clinical and demographic metadata varied by source and participant and was provided uncurated.

Reading the germline V gene gives CDR1 MDHEN and CDR2 SYDVKM. The CDR3 numbers 15 residues from cysteine through phenylalanine. Here the CDR3 DNA is all that survives: 45 bases in frame from base 1. Deletion took 3 bases off V and 6 bases off J, with a span of 14 bases between the germline ends. At one collaborating source in Seattle, patients were enrolled during active infection and were followed longitudinally through the course of disease. Whole blood was collected in K2EDTA tubes by collaborating institutions according to the institutions' own protocols. Collaborator samples were shipped for TCRbeta analysis as frozen whole blood, isolated PBMCs, or DNA extracted from either sample type. This clone was seen a handful of times. Its antigen is currently not known. Within one base of it there is no much larger clone, and no base qualities were kept. TCRbeta CDR3 regions were amplified from genomic DNA by means of the immunoSEQ Assay, a bias-controlled multiplex PCR. As for the authors' bioinformatics: The number of nucleated cells in each sample was estimated by amplification of reference gene primers within the assay. To quantify the absolute abundance of each unique TCRbeta CDR3 rearrangement, sequence reads were collapsed and filtered. For each sample, productive Simpson clonality was calculated by taking the square root of Simpson's diversity index across productive rearrangements. This immuneACCESS table, as held by TCRdb, lists in-frame sequences with V and J called but not all clones. Of the missing ones, under half trace to an unresolved V gene in checked studies; the others have no known cause. V, J and clone size were drawn from that table, and D and trimming were deduced from the DNA. The sample table contains around 260,000 clones; only one count was recorded for approximately 83% of them. The top ten constitute approximately 14% of the sample.

The receptor was isolated from a person between 70 and 80 years old with COVID-19, enrolled during active disease. The V and J genes are TRBV28 and TRBJ1-4, and TRBD1 may be the D gene, going by 6 matching bases. The sample was peripheral blood. The DNA sequence reads TGTGCCAGCAGTTTTTTGTCAGAGGGGGATGAAAAACTGTTTTTT. Translated, it reads CASSFLSEGDEKLFF.